One and the same sample provided the 10 T cell receptor beta chains below, sequenced in a study of T cell responses to AZD1222 COVID-19 vaccine. TCRdb's table, derived via immunoSEQ multiplex PCR, lists solely in-frame clones and lacks some. This sample yields fewer than 120,000 clones, of which around nine tenths are seen a single time; approximately 3.5% belongs to the top ten. The material was peripheral blood, obtained on day 0 of AZD1222 vaccination. These receptors were taken from an adult in good health.

This chain links TRBV5-1 with TRBJ1-1; no firm D call. The CDR3 is made up of 14 amino acids. The germline gives CDR1 SGHRS, CDR2 YFSETQ. The V end was cut by 4 bases, the J end by 4 bases, with 14 bases between. The CDR3 here is CASSTAAGITEAFF. The CDR3 nucleotides are TGCGCCAGCAGCACTGCCGCAGGTATCACTGAAGCTTTCTTT. Drawing the rest from reference TRBV5-1 and TRBJ1-1, the complete variable domain is KAGVTQTPRYLIKTRGQQVTLSCSPISGHRSVSWYQQTPGQGLQFLFEYFSETQRNKGNFPGRFSGRQFSNSRSEMNVSTLELGDSALYLCASSTAAGITEAFFGQGTRLTVV.

The V call is TRBV3-1 (or the pseudogene TRBV3-2), the J call TRBJ1-4; the match to TRBD1 covers 7 bases. The CDR3 is 16 residues long. Losses at the gene ends were 4 bases for V and 3 bases for J; bases not matched to a gene: 8. Looked up from germline, CDR1 is LGHDT and CDR2 is YNNKEL (reference sequence). DNA for the CDR3: TGTGCCAGCAGCCCTCAGGGGGGGGCCCCTAATGAAAAACTGTTTTTT. It is translated as CASSPQGGAPNEKLFF.

CDR3 sequence (DNA): TGTGCCAGCAGCCGTTCCGGGACAGGCAATCAGCCCCAGCATTTT. Its translation: CASSRSGTGNQPQHF. V and J are TRBV7-2 and TRBJ1-5, with 7 positions matching TRBD1. From germline, CDR1 is SGHTA and CDR2 FQGNSA. The CDR3 is 15 amino acids. V lost 5 bases and J lost 2; bases outside the gene matches: 6. Using reference TRBV7-2 and TRBJ1-5 for the parts outside the CDR3, the full variable domain is GAGVSQSPSNKVTEKGKDVELRCDPISGHTALYWYRQSLGQGLEFLIYFQGNSAPDKSGLPSDRFSAERTGGSVSTLTIQRTQQEDSAVYLCASSRSGTGNQPQHFGDGTRLSIL.

The chain combines TRBV6-2 or TRBV6-3 with TRBJ1-6; 7 bases are a match to TRBD1. Germline CDR1 and CDR2: MNHEY and SVGEGT. V shed 6 bases and J 0 bases; nucleotides not matched to a gene: 8. The length of the CDR3 is 17 residues. The CDR3, as DNA: TGTGCCAGCAGCGACCCGGGACAGCACTCCTATAATTCACCCCTCCACTTT. It translates to CASSDPGQHSYNSPLHF.

V and J are TRBV5-1 and TRBJ2-1; 9 bases map to TRBD2. There are 14 residues in the CDR3. V gave up 4 bases and J gave up 8 bases; unmatched junction bases: 7. The germline gives CDR1 SGHRS, CDR2 YFSETQ. For the CDR3, the DNA is TGCGCCAGCAGCCCCTGGGCGGGAGGGGATGAGCAGTTCTTC. It translates to CASSPWAGGDEQFF.

This clone occurred once. The rearrangement links TRBV14 to TRBJ1-1, with D unclear. CDR3 size: 13 residues. V lost 0 bases and J lost 1, with 3 bases in between. In germline, CDR1 is SGHDN, CDR2 FVKESK. CDR3 in DNA: TGTGCCAGCAGCCAAGAAGCGAACACTGAAGCTTTCTTT. This encodes CASSQEANTEAFF.

The chain combines TRBV5-5 with TRBJ1-3, with D unresolved. V gave up 1 base and J gave up 0 bases, with 8 bases separating them. This CDR3 is built from 15 residues. Looked up from germline, CDR1 is SGHKS and CDR2 is YYEKEE (reference sequence). The CDR3 DNA reads TGTGCCAGCAGCTTGTCTGCGGTCTCTGGAAACACCATATATTTT. It yields the protein CASSLSAVSGNTIYF.

This clone was recorded a few times. The chain carries TRBV6-5 and TRBJ1-6; 7 nucleotides align to TRBD1. The CDR3 is 12 residues long. CDR1 is MNHEY and CDR2 is SVGAGI in the germline V gene. The trim removed 6 bases at V and 7 bases at J, leaving 0 bases unmatched. The CDR3 reads CASRTGNSPLHF. The CDR3, as DNA: TGTGCCAGCAGGACAGGGAATTCACCCCTCCACTTT.

V usage is TRBV28 and J usage is TRBJ2-5; tentatively, D is TRBD1 (6 bases). With 2 bases removed from V and 1 base from J, the gap between germline ends came to 8 bases. CDR1 and CDR2 (germline): MDHEN, SYDVKM. The CDR3 is 14 amino acids. This CDR3 reads CASSLGGPQETQYF. The CDR3 region has the DNA TGTGCCAGCAGTTTAGGGGGCCCCCAAGAGACCCAGTACTTC. Based on the CDR3 plus reference TRBV28 and TRBJ2-5, the full variable domain is DVKVTQSSRYLVKRTGEKVFLECVQDMDHENMFWYRQDPGLGLRLIYFSYDVKMKEKGDIPEGYSVSREKKERFSLILESASTNQTSMYLCASSLGGPQETQYFGPGTRLLVL.

The sample holds a few counts of this clone. Other DNA sequences from this sample encode an identical CDR3 as well. V gene TRBV7-2 combines with J gene TRBJ1-1; perhaps TRBD1 as D (5 bases). Trimming left V 2 bases short and J 4 bases short, with 11 bases between. The CDR3 is 14 amino acids. Germline CDR1 is SGHTA and CDR2 is FQGNSA. The CDR3 DNA sequence: TGTGCCAGCAGCTTATCAGGGACCGGCACTGAAGCTTTCTTT. Its protein product is CASSLSGTGTEAFF.